A single sample gave rise to the 8 T cell receptor beta chains below, sequenced in a study of control samples from healthy donors and cancer patients. The assay was immunoSEQ multiplex PCR, and TCRdb's table has in-frame clones only and misses some. The table shows under 150,000 clones, with approximately 91% occurring only once. Input material: blood. The receptors were sampled from a man aged 25 to 40 in good health.

The chain employs TRBV29-1 and TRBJ1-2; 7 nucleotides align to TRBD1. Per germline, CDR1 SQVTM and CDR2 ANQGSEA. The CDR3 sequence is 17 residues long. Trimming at V came to 2 bases and at J to 4 bases, leaving 16 bases not matched to a gene. The CDR3 nucleotides read TGCAGCGTTGAAACCCCCCTCGGAACAGGGGACGGCTATGGCTACACCTTC. Translated: CSVETPLGTGDGYGYTF.

This clone was counted a single time. DNA of the CDR3: TGCGCCAGCAGCCATGCCGACAGGGGATCCTACAATGAGCAGTTCTTC. This translates into CASSHADRGSYNEQFF. The chain uses TRBV4-3 and TRBJ2-1; TRBD1 matches at 8 bases. This CDR3 spans 16 amino acids. CDR1 is LGHNA and CDR2 is YSLEER in the germline V gene. J lost 1 base, V lost 3 bases, and 5 bases had no gene match.

The chain links TRBV25-1 to TRBJ1-2; weak D call: TRBD1 (5 bases). There are 12 residues in the CDR3. Deletions cut 4 bases from V and 7 bases from J, with 10 bases between. Germline CDR1 reads MGHDK; CDR2 reads SYGVNS. The CDR3 DNA is TGTGCCAGCAGTGGGGACTTCCGTGGCTACACCTTC. The encoded protein is CASSGDFRGYTF.

The rearrangement uses TRBV16 and TRBJ2-1, with TRBD1 matching over 7 bases. V shed 2 bases, J shed 0 bases, and the junction held 7 bases outside the gene matches. Germline V lookup: CDR1 KGHSY, CDR2 FQNENV. CDR3 size: 17 residues. DNA of the CDR3: TGTGCCAGCAGCCAAGCCCGACAGGGAAGCTCCTACAATGAGCAGTTCTTC. This gives the protein CASSQARQGSSYNEQFF. The variable domain in full, completed from reference TRBV16 and TRBJ2-1, reads GEEVAQTPKHLVRGEGQKAKLYCAPIKGHSYVFWYQQVLKNEFKFLISFQNENVFDETGMPKERFSAKCLPNSPCSLEIQATKLEDSAVYFCASSQARQGSSYNEQFFGPGTRLTVL.

This clone has more than one count but fewer than ten. The chain employs TRBV6-1 and TRBJ2-5; D is unresolved. The CDR3 runs 14 residues. Germline CDR1 and CDR2: MNHNS and SASEGT. V lost 1 base to trimming and J lost 0 bases, with 6 bases between them. CDR3 sequence reads: CASSEVGYQETQYF. Here the CDR3 DNA reads TGTGCCAGCAGTGAAGTGGGGTACCAAGAGACCCAGTACTTC.

The chain combines TRBV6-2 or TRBV6-3 with TRBJ2-5; D not resolved. Germline CDR1 and CDR2: MNHEY and SVGEGT. CDR3 length: 19 residues. V was clipped by 0 bases and J by 4 bases, with 24 bases between them. The CDR3 sequence: CASSYSRTGRPSEIETQYF. The CDR3 DNA is TGTGCCAGCAGTTACTCAAGGACCGGACGGCCGTCCGAGATAGAGACCCAGTACTTC.

The chain couples TRBV7-6 to TRBJ2-7; D is possibly TRBD2 (5 bases). Deletions cut 3 bases from V and 2 bases from J, with 8 bases between. Germline CDR1 reads SGHVS; CDR2 reads FNYEAQ. CDR3 length: 13 residues. CDR3 in DNA: TGTGCCAGCAGCTTTGCCGGGACCTACGAGCAGTACTTC. This sequence encodes CASSFAGTYEQYF.

The V call is TRBV5-1, the J call TRBJ2-1; D gene uncertain. The CDR3 spans 14 residues. Deletions cut 0 bases from V and 1 base from J, with 5 bases between. CDR1 SGHRS and CDR2 YFSETQ come from the germline V gene. CDR3 bases: TGCGCCAGCAGCTTGGATCCGTCCTACAATGAGCAGTTCTTC. Translating gives CASSLDPSYNEQFF. Variable domain in full (rest from reference TRBV5-1 and TRBJ2-1): KAGVTQTPRYLIKTRGQQVTLSCSPISGHRSVSWYQQTPGQGLQFLFEYFSETQRNKGNFPGRFSGRQFSNSRSEMNVSTLELGDSALYLCASSLDPSYNEQFFGPGTRLTVL.